These 8 T cell receptor beta chains share one sample of origin, sequenced in a study of blood T cell repertoires in COVID-19. Using immunoSEQ multiplex PCR, the repertoire was profiled, and TCRdb retains in-frame clones only, with some absent. The sample lists 350,000 to 500,000 clones; more than 70% were seen once. The sample comprised PBMCs or T cells enriched from blood (not recorded which). These receptors were obtained from a woman aged 18-29 years who had been exposed to COVID-19.

The chain links TRBV19 to TRBJ2-7; no firm D call. The V end was cut by 0 bases, the J end by 0 bases, with 9 bases between. Germline values: CDR1 LNHDA, CDR2 SQIVND (reference sequence). This CDR3 has 15 amino acids. The CDR3 sequence is CASSIDSRSSYEQYF. The CDR3 DNA sequence: TGTGCCAGTAGTATAGATTCACGGAGCTCCTACGAGCAGTACTTC.

This chain links TRBV7-9 with TRBJ1-1; 9 nucleotides align to TRBD1. Germline CDR1 SEHNR, CDR2 FQNEAQ (reference sequence). V lost 6 bases, J lost 4 bases, and 9 bases stayed unmatched. The CDR3 consists of 15 residues. In DNA, the CDR3 is TGTGCCAGCAGAGCCGGGACAGGGATAAGCACTGAAGCTTTCTTT. Translating gives CASRAGTGISTEAFF.

The chain recombines TRBV7-2 with TRBJ2-2; 7 positions agree with TRBD2. Germline V gives CDR1 SGHTA, CDR2 FQGNSA. V dropped 3 bases and J dropped 5; count of bases not matched to a gene: 3. The CDR3 covers 14 residues. The CDR3 bases are TGTGCCAGCAGCTTTTACGGGGGGACCGGGGAGCTGTTTTTT. Amino acids: CASSFYGGTGELFF.

Comments on this clone: The sample holds other DNA sequences that translate to the same CDR3. The V gene is TRBV9, the J gene TRBJ2-2, with D perhaps matching TRBD2 (6 bases). The germline gives CDR1 SGDLS, CDR2 YYNGEE. Trimming left V 0 bases short and J 0 bases short, with 6 bases between. This CDR3 has 15 amino acids. The chain's CDR3 is CASSVGGANTGELFF. CDR3 DNA: TGTGCCAGCAGCGTAGGGGGGGCGAACACCGGGGAGCTGTTTTTT.

The chain uses TRBV30 and TRBJ1-1; a possible D gene is TRBD1 (5 bases). CDR1 is GTSNPN, CDR2 SVGIG, per germline (reference sequence). The CDR3 sequence is 12 residues long. V lost 3 bases, J lost 6 bases, and 11 bases lay in between. Here the CDR3 DNA reads TGTGCCTGGAGCCTAGGGGTATCTGAAGCTTTCTTT. It specifies CAWSLGVSEAFF.

The gene calls are TRBV16 and TRBJ2-7; 10 bases are a match to TRBD2. J lost 6 bases, V lost 4 bases, and 6 bases had no gene match. The CDR3 runs 14 residues. Germline loops: CDR1 KGHSY, CDR2 FQNENV. The CDR3 protein is CASSLTSGISEQYF. The CDR3 coding sequence is TGTGCCAGCAGCCTAACTAGCGGGATCTCCGAGCAGTACTTC.

This clone came up once. The gene calls are TRBV4-1 and TRBJ1-5; D remains unclear. This CDR3 has 16 amino acids. Germline V gene data show CDR1 as MGHRA and CDR2 as YSYEKL. Trimming cost V 5 bases and J 2 bases, with 16 bases left between them. This CDR3 is CASSEGAVVGNQPQHF. In DNA, the CDR3 is TGCGCCAGCAGCGAGGGCGCGGTCGTGGGCAATCAGCCCCAGCATTTT.

This clone has a handful of counts. V usage is TRBV25-1 and J usage is TRBJ1-5, with no clear D. CDR3 length equals 13 residues. V gave up 4 bases and J gave up 4 bases, with 8 bases separating them. The germline CDR1 and CDR2 sequences are MGHDK and SYGVNS. CDR3 amino acids: CASSAQDNQPQHF. CDR3 sequence (DNA): TGTGCCAGCAGTGCGCAGGATAATCAGCCCCAGCATTTT.